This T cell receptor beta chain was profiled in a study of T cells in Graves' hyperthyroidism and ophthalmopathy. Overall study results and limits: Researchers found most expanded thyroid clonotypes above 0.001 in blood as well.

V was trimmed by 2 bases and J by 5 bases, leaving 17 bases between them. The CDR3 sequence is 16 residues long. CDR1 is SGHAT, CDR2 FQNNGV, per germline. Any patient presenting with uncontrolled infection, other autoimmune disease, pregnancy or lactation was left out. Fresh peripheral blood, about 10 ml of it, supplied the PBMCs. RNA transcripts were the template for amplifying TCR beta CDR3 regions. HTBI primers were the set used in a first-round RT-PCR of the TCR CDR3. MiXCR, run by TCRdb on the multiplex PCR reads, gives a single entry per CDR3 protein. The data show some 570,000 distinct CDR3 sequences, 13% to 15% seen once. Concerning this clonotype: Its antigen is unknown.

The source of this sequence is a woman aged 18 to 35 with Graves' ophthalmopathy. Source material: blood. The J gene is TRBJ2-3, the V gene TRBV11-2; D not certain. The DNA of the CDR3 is TGTGCCAGCAGCTTATTATCCCTGGGCGGCGGAGATACGCAGTATTTT. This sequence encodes CASSLLSLGGGDTQYF.